These T cell receptor beta chains were read from a single sample in a study of T cells after yellow fever vaccination. TCRdb called the 5' RACE reads again in MiXCR, with one record for every CDR3 protein. The table records about 110,000 distinct CDR3 sequences, 8.4% of them present only once. The source material was CD8+ T cells sorted from PBMCs, sampled 45 days after the yellow fever booster vaccination. These receptors all come from a man aged 25 to 40 who received the YFV17D yellow fever vaccine. Both conserved end residues are part of each CDR3.

j_call,v_call,cdr3_aa
TRBJ2-3,TRBV29-1,CSVVVLGLARVLSTDTQYF
TRBJ2-3,TRBV27,CASSRLGGGQSDTQYF
TRBJ2-1,TRBV9,CASSVQGGVGTYNEQFF
TRBJ2-7,TRBV12-3/TRBV12-4,CASSSRSRGLYEQYF
TRBJ2-7,TRBV7-2,CATLGGSAYEQYF
TRBJ2-5,TRBV7-9,CASSFGEGVETQYF
TRBJ2-2,TRBV7-7,CASSRQGSGELFF
TRBJ1-3,TRBV12-3/TRBV12-4,CASNPTGGGNTIYF
TRBJ2-1,TRBV9,CASSASGTDANEQFF
TRBJ2-3,TRBV19,CASTGGSPRDTQYF
TRBJ2-7,TRBV9,CASSRGGEQYF
TRBJ2-2,TRBV7-6,CASTQWAGELFF
TRBJ2-1,TRBV20-1,CSSGTLNEQFF
TRBJ2-5,TRBV5-8,CASSPENQETQYF
TRBJ2-1,TRBV11-2,CASSLADSYNEQFF
TRBJ2-7,TRBV14,CASSRRSGGYYEQYF
TRBJ2-3,TRBV20-1,CSARDLDRSTDTQYF
TRBJ2-7,TRBV12-3/TRBV12-4,CASSLGYSYEQYF
TRBJ2-1,TRBV6-2/TRBV6-3,CASSDESSYNEQFF
TRBJ1-1,TRBV7-9,CASSLAVDTEAFF
TRBJ2-1,TRBV29-1,CSVEAGSNEQFF
TRBJ1-1,TRBV7-2,CASSPVGVGTEAFF
TRBJ2-1,TRBV29-1,CSVHKTGNEQFF
TRBJ2-3,TRBV12-3/TRBV12-4,CASSPGLAGGPGDTQYF
TRBJ2-5,TRBV29-1,CSVPLERETQYF
TRBJ2-7,TRBV7-6,CASSLSLAGEGEQYF
TRBJ2-1,TRBV4-2,CASSHINEQFF
TRBJ2-4,TRBV28,CASSQSDRVYIQYF
TRBJ2-4,TRBV7-6,CASSFTESGDSPWDIQYF
TRBJ2-1,TRBV9,CASSPRTSSYNEQFF
TRBJ2-7,TRBV20-1,CSARERASAAYEQYF
TRBJ2-1,TRBV7-9,CASSILAGEEFF
TRBJ2-3,TRBV7-9,CASSWRLAGGPTDTQYF
TRBJ2-7,TRBV6-2/TRBV6-3,CAIHDGSYEQYF
TRBJ1-5,TRBV4-3,CASSQSLYSNQPQHF
TRBJ2-2,TRBV12-3/TRBV12-4,CASSYHLNTGELFF
TRBJ2-1,TRBV20-1,CSARDRWADNEQFF
TRBJ2-1,TRBV5-1,CASSLDWVEQFF
TRBJ2-1,TRBV11-2,CASSLGPSGRYNEQFF
TRBJ2-2,TRBV7-9,CASSLAQGILGELFF
TRBJ2-1,TRBV7-2,CASSLRAVAGEFF
TRBJ2-7,TRBV25-1,CASTHHYEQYF
TRBJ2-1,TRBV7-6,CASSLQPGAGVYNEQFF
TRBJ1-1,TRBV5-1,CASSLVSGGSSEAFF
TRBJ2-2,TRBV2,CASSEFVNTGELFF
TRBJ2-3,TRBV5-1,CASSPGASGPPTDTQYF
TRBJ2-6,TRBV7-2,CASNTDLAGRGANVLTF
TRBJ2-2,TRBV5-5,CASRGTGWTGELFF
TRBJ2-3,TRBV27,CASSYLAGGTGAQYF
TRBJ2-5,TRBV3-1,CASSQGPPGHRTQETQYF
TRBJ1-1,TRBV15,CATSASEGEGNTEAFF
TRBJ2-5,TRBV20-1,CSAPPSGSWETQYF